This T cell receptor (beta chain) was found in a study of T cell responses to AZD1222 COVID-19 vaccine. General study results and limits: Clonal diversity was possibly underestimated, and the donors were mostly white British, with more females. Spike-specific TCR depth and breadth grew after two AZD1222 doses. Spike-wide coverage was observed for vaccine-associated CD4 TCRs, with dominant responses at 160-218 and 743-854. Of the AZD1222 recipients, only 5 to 7 were seropositive at baseline.

CDR1 is SGHVS and CDR2 is FQNEAQ in the germline V gene. The CDR3 sequence is 15 residues long. V lost 5 bases, J lost 6 bases, and 20 bases lay in between. Notes on this clone: Its matching antigen is unknown.

Measured with immunoSEQ multiplex PCR; TCRdb has only the in-frame clones, and not every one. In the table there are roughly 140,000 clones, 75% to 90% of which are singletons. The source of this sequence is an adult in good health. The sample here was peripheral blood, taken on day 0 of AZD1222 vaccination. The chain employs TRBV7-8 and TRBJ2-7, with D possibly TRBD1 on 6 matching bases. The CDR3 reads CASSPGPLQGSEQYF. The DNA for the CDR3 is TGTGCCAGCAGCCCGGGTCCTCTTCAGGGGTCCGAGCAGTACTTC.